The clone carrying this T cell receptor (beta chain) was recorded once. No antigen is known for it. The data were taken from a study of T-cell memory formation after mild COVID-19. Study summary: Largely donor-specific TCR clusters were found. Findings of the study overall: A subset of responding clones appeared in pre-infection memory, suggesting cross-reactive memory joined. Contracting clones from day 15 to 85 had balanced CD4/CD8; later expanders favoured CD4+.

Libraries for TCRalpha and TCRbeta carried sample barcodes and unique molecular identifiers via 5'RACE. TCRdb itself ran the 5' RACE reads through MiXCR, one entry per CDR3 protein. There are 430,000 or so distinct CDR3 sequences in the sample; around a quarter occur only once, and approximately 13% lies in the top ten. This CDR3 has 13 amino acids. Germline values: CDR1 KGHSH, CDR2 LQKENI. V lost 1 base to trimming and J lost 4 bases, with 7 bases between them. The chain has TRBV18 and TRBJ1-1; the D is unclear. Sequencing was performed on PBMCs or a T cell subset sorted from them (not recorded which). The TCR comes from an adult woman who had mild COVID-19 (a few samples of this study predate the infection). Cell type and time point are not known. CDR3 protein: CASSPQDRTEAFF. The CDR3 nucleotides are TGTGCCAGCTCACCACAAGACCGCACTGAAGCTTTCTTT.